Listed below are T cell receptor beta chains from one sample, sequenced in a study of blood T cell repertoires in COVID-19. Repertoires were generated with immunoSEQ multiplex PCR, while TCRdb's copy carries only in-frame clones and drops some. This table holds fewer than 50,000 clones, almost 85% found once. The material sequenced was peripheral blood. Source of these receptors: a human donor in a cohort sampled during active COVID-19. Each CDR3 is given with its conserved first and last residue. Each record gives: V gene, J gene, CDR3 protein.

TRBV2	TRBJ2-2	CASSEGLAGVDNTGELFF
TRBV5-1	TRBJ2-3	CASSLTGDRGTDTQYF
TRBV20-1	TRBJ2-5	CSAQGETQYF
TRBV6-6	TRBJ2-7	CASNLGLAVYEQYF
TRBV6-5	TRBJ2-7	CASSFLGTSGRYEQYF
TRBV19	TRBJ1-1	CASTPNREDTEAFF
TRBV4-2	TRBJ2-1	CASSRGDRASYNEQFF
TRBV6-5	TRBJ2-7	CASRTSGAYEQYF
TRBV6-5	TRBJ2-2	CASSTWTSGSGELFF
TRBV3-1/TRBV3-2	TRBJ1-4	CASSQLNEKLFF
TRBV15	TRBJ2-5	CATSRASGGETQYF
TRBV28	TRBJ1-2	CASSPRASYGYTF
TRBV5-1	TRBJ1-1	CASSLQGARLSEAFF
TRBV6-6	TRBJ2-7	CASRASVAGAYEQYF
TRBV11-3	TRBJ2-5	CASSHRAYLQETQYF
TRBV5-1	TRBJ2-2	CASSLRWAANTGELFF
TRBV11-3	TRBJ2-1	CASSLGGSSYNEQFF
TRBV19	TRBJ2-1	CASSIAGLNEQFF
TRBV18	TRBJ2-7	CASSPGTNSYEQYF
TRBV19	TRBJ1-5	CASSRWGTGEVGNSQPQHF
TRBV28	TRBJ1-2	CASSIPGTGVYGYTF
TRBV28	TRBJ2-7	CASSLNLGEQYF
TRBV7-9	TRBJ2-3	CASSGITTDTQYF
TRBV15	TRBJ2-3	CATSRDPLAGGASDTQYF
TRBV5-1	TRBJ2-1	CASSLSPTYNEQFF
TRBV6-5	TRBJ2-2	CASSYSLATGELFF
TRBV29-1	TRBJ1-2	CSVYDSTNYGYTF
TRBV24-1	TRBJ1-2	CATSDSQTGGYTF
TRBV27	TRBJ2-3	CASSLGQPTDTQYF
TRBV14	TRBJ2-1	CASSQSSSYNEQFF
TRBV14	TRBJ2-7	CASSSAAGGPLQNEQYF
TRBV3-1/TRBV3-2	TRBJ2-7	CASSHGGQGIPSTYEQYF
TRBV5-6	TRBJ2-5	CASSLGARANQETQYF
TRBV29-1	TRBJ1-1	CSVVESMNTEAFF
TRBV24-1	TRBJ1-1	CATSAGTQSEAFF
TRBV12-3/TRBV12-4	TRBJ2-2	CASLGQLQGELFF
TRBV28	TRBJ2-3	CASSQYTQYF
TRBV7-8	TRBJ2-2	CASSPGGHTGELFF
TRBV7-8	TRBJ1-2	CASSATGGDYGYTF
TRBV7-2	TRBJ2-1	CASSLARLAVNEQFF
TRBV6-6	TRBJ2-5	CASSPSVTFSGRGETQYF
TRBV6-6	TRBJ1-5	CASTPDTGRYNQPQHF
TRBV5-1	TRBJ1-6	CASKEDSSPLHF
TRBV10-1	TRBJ2-3	CASSREDTQYF
TRBV5-4	TRBJ2-3	CASSLGTSAKDTQYF
TRBV5-4	TRBJ2-1	CASSPLGLASSYNEQFF
TRBV7-9	TRBJ2-7	CASSSPGLVTYEQYF
TRBV19	TRBJ2-3	CATRDRGADTQYF